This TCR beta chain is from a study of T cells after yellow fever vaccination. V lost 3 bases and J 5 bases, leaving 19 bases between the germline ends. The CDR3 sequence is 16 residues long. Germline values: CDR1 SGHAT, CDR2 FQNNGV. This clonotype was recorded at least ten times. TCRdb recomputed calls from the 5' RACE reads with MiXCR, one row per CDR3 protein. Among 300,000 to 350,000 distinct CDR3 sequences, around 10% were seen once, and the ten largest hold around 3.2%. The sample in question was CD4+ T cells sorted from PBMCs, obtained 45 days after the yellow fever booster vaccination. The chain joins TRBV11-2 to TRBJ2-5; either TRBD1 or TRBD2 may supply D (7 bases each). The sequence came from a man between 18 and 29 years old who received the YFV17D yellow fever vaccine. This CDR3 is CASSFVAQGGAETQYF. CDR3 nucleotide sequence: TGTGCCAGCAGCTTCGTGGCGCAGGGGGGGGCGGAGACCCAGTACTTC. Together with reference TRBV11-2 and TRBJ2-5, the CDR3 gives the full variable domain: EAGVAQSPRYKIIEKRQSVAFWCNPISGHATLYWYQQILGQGPKLLIQFQNNGVVDDSQLPKDRFSAERLKGVDSTLKIQPAKLEDSAVYLCASSFVAQGGAETQYFGPGTRLLVL.